This T cell receptor (beta chain) is from a study of human T cells and chemical hapten exposure. Turning to the study itself: Patients, largely female, had alopecia areata, totalis or universalis.

Germline-derived CDR1 and CDR2 are SQVTM and ANQGSEA. V was clipped by 7 bases and J by 5 bases, with 18 bases between them. This CDR3 has 13 amino acids. This clonotype was seen a handful of times. TCRdb re-called the RACE reads with MiXCR, one entry per CDR3 protein. Of a few hundred thousand distinct CDR3 sequences listed, around 6% are singletons. Time point denoted: patch test 2, 6 weeks after DPC sensitization. Treatment in this sample: therapeutic diphenylcyclopropenone sensitization with weekly scalp DPC. Patients had alopecia, were aged 18 to 70, and were not pregnant. This TCR was sampled from a woman aged 18-29 years with alopecia areata. Some clones in this sample may be carry-over from other donors' samples. Sequenced here: whole blood, sampled in connection with sensitization to the hapten diphenylcyclopropenone (DPC). The V call is TRBV29-1, the J call TRBJ2-7; D uncertain. CDR3 in DNA: TGCAGCGCCGCCCGGACCGGCATCAACGAGCAGTACTTC. This encodes CSAARTGINEQYF.